Detailed here is one T cell receptor beta chain. In the source study's methods: Amplified reference gene primers provided the basis for estimating nucleated cell counts. The assay was immunoSEQ multiplex PCR, and TCRdb's table has in-frame clones only and misses some. From that table come the V and J calls and clone size; the DNA was used to work out D and trimming. This sample carries around 300,000 clones, about 87% of them seen once, and the ten largest clones take over 5%. The data stem from a study of blood T cell repertoires in COVID-19. Study-level information: Whether acute or convalescent, the COVID-19 samples came from the United States, Italy and Spain. T cells, B-cell-depleted T cells, or PBMCs supplied cDNA or gDNA.

The CDR3 loop spans 14 amino acids. V trimming: 5 bases; J trimming: 7 bases; junction bases outside the gene matches: 9. Germline lookup yields CDR1 KGHSH and CDR2 LQKENI. Seattle participants joined during active infection and were tracked over time. The sequenced sample was peripheral blood. The rearrangement joins TRBV18 to TRBJ2-7; TRBD2 matches at 9 bases. The TCR sequence derives from a woman in her fifties or sixties with COVID-19, enrolled during active disease. In nucleotides, the CDR3 is TGTGCCAGCTCATCAGGGACTAGCCTCGGGGAGCAGTACTTC. It codes for CASSSGTSLGEQYF.